The next 25 T cell receptor beta chains were all read from a single sample in a study of blood T cell repertoires in COVID-19. Sequencing was performed with immunoSEQ multiplex PCR; in TCRdb, only in-frame clones are kept and a portion is missing. Among 190,000 or so clones, roughly 89% were seen once, and the ten largest hold 6.5% to 8.5%. The sample was peripheral blood. Every receptor here comes from a man aged 35-49 years with acute or convalescent COVID-19.

The genes are TRBV13 and TRBJ2-3, with a weak D call TRBD1 (5 bases). The V end lost 1 base, the J end lost 4 bases, and 15 bases lay between the germline ends. Germline V gives CDR1 PRHDT, CDR2 FYEKMQ (reference sequence). The CDR3 runs to 16 residues. This CDR3 reads CASSLAGAISADTQYF. Here the CDR3 DNA reads TGTGCCAGCAGCTTAGCTGGGGCAATCAGTGCAGATACGCAGTATTTT. The whole variable domain, filled in from reference TRBV13 and TRBJ2-3, reads AAGVIQSPRHLIKEKRETATLKCYPIPRHDTVYWYQQGPGQDPQFLISFYEKMQSDKGSIPDRFSAQQFSDYHSELNMSSLELGDSALYFCASSLAGAISADTQYFGPGTRLTVL.

CDR3 region: CASSYNDRVDGYTF. The CDR3 region has the DNA TGTGCCAGCAGTTACAACGACAGGGTGGATGGCTACACCTTC. V usage is TRBV6-5 and J usage is TRBJ1-2, with TRBD1 matching 7 bases. Germline assignment: CDR1 MNHEY and CDR2 SVGAGI. J gave up 6 bases and V 2 bases, and 6 bases lay outside the gene matches. The CDR3 spans 14 residues.

J is TRBJ2-7 and V is TRBV4-1, with a tentative D call TRBD1 (6 bases). The CDR3 runs to 16 residues. V shed 0 bases and J shed 2 bases, with 14 bases lying between them. Per the germline V gene, CDR1 is MGHRA and CDR2 is YSYEKL. The CDR3 spells CASSQDPGARTYEQYF. As DNA, the CDR3 is TGCGCCAGCAGCCAAGATCCAGGGGCGCGGACCTACGAGCAGTACTTC.

The rearrangement uses TRBV20-1 and TRBJ1-1; weak D call: TRBD1 (6 bases). CDR3 length equals 15 residues. CDR1 and CDR2 from the germline V gene are DFQATT and SNEGSKA (reference sequence). V lost 3 bases and J lost 1, with 15 bases in between. The CDR3 nucleotides are TGCAGTGCTAGTTCGCAGGGGAGATGGAACACTGAAGCTTTCTTT. Residues: CSASSQGRWNTEAFF.

The chain couples TRBV28 to TRBJ1-5; perhaps TRBD1 as D (6 bases). Trimming pared 2 bases from V and 4 bases from J, leaving 9 bases between. This CDR3 has 14 amino acids. Germline V gene lookup returns CDR1 MDHEN and CDR2 SYDVKM. The CDR3 sequence is CASSLAGENQPQHF. Here the CDR3 DNA reads TGTGCCAGCAGTTTAGCAGGGGAGAATCAGCCCCAGCATTTT.

This chain links TRBV6-5 with TRBJ2-5, with TRBD1 as a possible D gene (6 bases). The CDR3 has 15 amino acids. V lost 6 bases and J 2 bases, leaving 16 bases between the germline ends. Germline values: CDR1 MNHEY, CDR2 SVGAGI. The CDR3 sequence is CASRTTGTTQETQYF. The CDR3, as DNA: TGTGCCAGCAGAACCACCGGGACAACGCAAGAGACCCAGTACTTC.

The chain combines TRBV27 with TRBJ1-1; 9 positions match TRBD1. The CDR3 has 16 residues. CDR1 is MNHEY, CDR2 SMNVEV, per germline (reference sequence). J gave up 10 bases and V 5 bases, and 17 bases lay outside the gene matches. Here the CDR3 DNA reads TGTGCCAGCAGTCCGGTATCCAAGGCGGGACAGGGAATAGCTTTCTTT. Translation gives CASSPVSKAGQGIAFF.

The chain uses TRBV6-5 and TRBJ1-5; TRBD1 matches at 8 bases. CDR1 is MNHEY, CDR2 SVGAGI, per germline. The CDR3 runs 15 residues. J lost 0 bases, V lost 7 bases, and 5 bases had no gene match. The CDR3 sequence is CASTGQGNSNQPQHF. In DNA, the CDR3 is TGTGCCAGCACCGGACAGGGCAATAGCAATCAGCCCCAGCATTTT.

The chain combines TRBV10-3 with TRBJ1-5; D is possibly TRBD1 (5 bases). V dropped 3 bases and J dropped 3 bases, with 15 bases sitting between them. The CDR3 runs 16 residues. Germline values: CDR1 ENHRY, CDR2 SYGVKD. CDR3 region: CAISEVDRGFNQPQHF. The CDR3 DNA reads as TGTGCCATCAGTGAAGTTGACAGAGGTTTCAATCAGCCCCAGCATTTT.

The chain employs TRBV28 and TRBJ2-7, with TRBD1 matching over 11 bases. CDR1 and CDR2 (germline): MDHEN, SYDVKM. Trimming took 3 bases from V and 2 from J; bases not matched to a gene: 0. The CDR3 contains 14 residues. CDR3 amino acids: CASSLGQGAYEQYF. The CDR3 DNA reads as TGTGCCAGCAGTTTGGGACAGGGGGCCTACGAGCAGTACTTC.

Concerning this clone: Different DNA sequences within this sample yield the same CDR3. This chain joins TRBV5-1 and TRBJ1-3, with a tentative D call TRBD1 (5 bases). V was cut by 1 base and J by 1 base, with 9 bases left in between. CDR1 and CDR2 (germline): SGHRS, YFSETQ. The CDR3 is 15 amino acids. DNA for the CDR3: TGCGCCAGCAGCTTGTCGGGGGGATCTGGAAACACCATATATTTT. It yields the protein CASSLSGGSGNTIYF. Combining the CDR3 with reference TRBV5-1 and TRBJ1-3 gives the whole variable domain KAGVTQTPRYLIKTRGQQVTLSCSPISGHRSVSWYQQTPGQGLQFLFEYFSETQRNKGNFPGRFSGRQFSNSRSEMNVSTLELGDSALYLCASSLSGGSGNTIYFGEGSWLTVV.

In DNA form, the CDR3 reads TGCGCCAGCAGCCCCCCGGGACTAGCGCAGGGCACAGATACGCAGTATTTT. Residues: CASSPPGLAQGTDTQYF. The chain couples TRBV5-1 to TRBJ2-3, with 10 bases fitting TRBD2. Per the germline V gene, CDR1 is SGHRS and CDR2 is YFSETQ. V gave up 4 bases and J gave up 1 base; unmatched junction bases: 9. The CDR3 has 17 amino acids.

V is TRBV6-5 and J is TRBJ1-4; 7 nucleotides align to TRBD1. Losses at the gene ends were 7 bases for V and 7 bases for J; bases not matched to a gene: 9. The germline V gene has CDR1 MNHEY and CDR2 SVGAGI. The CDR3 is 14 amino acids. CDR3 coding DNA: TGTGCCAGCACCCGGACAGGATGGATTGAAAAACTGTTTTTT. Its translation is CASTRTGWIEKLFF.

J is TRBJ1-2 and V is TRBV30; tentative D call: TRBD1 (6 bases). The CDR3 length is 12 residues. CDR1 and CDR2 (germline): GTSNPN, SVGIG (reference sequence). Trimming pared 3 bases from V and 5 bases from J, leaving 10 bases between. The CDR3 DNA sequence: TGTGCCTGGAGCCGGACAGAGTATGGCTACACCTTC. Translating gives CAWSRTEYGYTF.

The chain combines TRBV9 with TRBJ1-4; possibly TRBD1 for D (6 bases). Germline V gene data show CDR1 as SGDLS and CDR2 as YYNGEE. V was shortened by 2 bases and J by 6 bases, with 11 bases between the two germline ends. CDR3 length: 14 amino acids. CDR3 nucleotide sequence: TGTGCCAGCAGCGTCAGGGGCGGCGATGAAAAACTGTTTTTT. Its translation is CASSVRGGDEKLFF.

This rearrangement joins TRBV25-1 to TRBJ2-3; TRBD2 might be the D (5 bases). The CDR3 is 14 residues long. The germline V gene has CDR1 MGHDK and CDR2 SYGVNS. V was trimmed by 8 bases and J by 0 bases, leaving 12 bases between them. CDR3 residues: CASGWSGSTDTQYF. The CDR3 DNA sequence: TGTGCCAGCGGTTGGTCGGGGAGCACAGATACGCAGTATTTT.

In this sample, this clone turned up once. The chain employs TRBV19 and TRBJ2-7; 7 nucleotides align to TRBD1. Germline V gene data show CDR1 as LNHDA and CDR2 as SQIVND (reference sequence). Germline trimming cut 5 bases from V and 4 bases from J; bases unmatched to any gene: 8. This CDR3 has 14 residues. CDR3 sequence: CASSYGTEGYEQYF. In nucleotides, the CDR3 is TGTGCCAGTAGTTACGGGACAGAAGGATACGAGCAGTACTTC. Filled out from reference TRBV19 and TRBJ2-7, the complete variable domain reads DGGITQSPKYLFRKEGQNVTLSCEQNLNHDAMYWYRQDPGQGLRLIYYSQIVNDFQKGDIAEGYSVSREKKESFPLTVTSAQKNPTAFYLCASSYGTEGYEQYFGPGTRLTVT.

To note about this clone: Other DNA sequences in the sample encode the same CDR3. The chain uses TRBV12-3 or TRBV12-4 and TRBJ1-2; TRBD1 matches 7 bases. The CDR3 spans 13 residues. The J segment lost 5 bases and the V segment lost 6 bases, leaving 6 bases of the junction unmatched. The CDR3 region has the DNA TGTGCCAGCAGACAAGGGGGCAGTTATGGCTACACCTTC. Encoded protein: CASRQGGSYGYTF.

The chain uses TRBV3-1 (or the pseudogene TRBV3-2) and TRBJ1-4; tentative D call: TRBD1 (5 bases). Germline V lookup: CDR1 LGHDT, CDR2 YNNKEL (reference sequence). This CDR3 contains 16 residues. The ends were cut back, 0 bases at V and 5 bases at J, with 13 bases in the middle. The CDR3 spells CASSQDPDRLNEKLFF. In DNA, the CDR3 is TGTGCCAGCAGCCAAGATCCCGACAGACTGAATGAAAAACTGTTTTTT.

The genes are TRBV19 and TRBJ1-2; a possible D gene is TRBD1 (5 bases). The CDR3 consists of 15 residues. CDR1 and CDR2 from the germline V gene are LNHDA and SQIVND (reference sequence). Trimming took off 4 bases at V and 1 base at J, with 13 bases between the two ends. The CDR3 here is CASSSPGGFNYGYTF. The CDR3 DNA follows: TGTGCCAGTAGTAGCCCGGGGGGGTTTAACTATGGCTACACCTTC.

This chain links TRBV7-2 with TRBJ1-5; TRBD1 might be the D (6 bases). CDR3 length: 16 amino acids. CDR1 and CDR2 (germline): SGHTA, FQGNSA. V lost 2 bases and J lost 6, with 17 bases in between. CDR3 amino acids: CASSLTDSGWTQPQHF. In DNA form, the CDR3 reads TGTGCCAGCAGCTTAACGGACAGTGGATGGACTCAGCCCCAGCATTTT. Full variable domain (missing parts from reference TRBV7-2 and TRBJ1-5): GAGVSQSPSNKVTEKGKDVELRCDPISGHTALYWYRQSLGQGLEFLIYFQGNSAPDKSGLPSDRFSAERTGGSVSTLTIQRTQQEDSAVYLCASSLTDSGWTQPQHFGDGTRLSIL.

This clone was counted between two and nine times. J is TRBJ2-2 and V is TRBV4-2; tentatively, D is TRBD2 (6 bases). Trimming removed 0 bases from V and 5 bases from J, with 13 bases in between. Germline V lookup: CDR1 LGHNA, CDR2 YNFKEQ. The CDR3 is made up of 16 amino acids. The CDR3 sequence: CASSQDAIAVTGELFF. The CDR3 bases are TGTGCCAGCAGCCAAGACGCGATAGCGGTTACCGGGGAGCTGTTTTTT.

Only a few counts were recorded for this clone. The rearrangement links TRBV14 to TRBJ1-6, with unresolved D. The CDR3 consists of 17 residues. Trimming cost V 1 base and J 0 bases, with 10 bases left between them. Per germline, CDR1 SGHDN and CDR2 FVKESK. In DNA, the CDR3 is TGTGCCAGCAGCCAAGCGAAAGGGAGCTCCTATAATTCACCCCTCCACTTT. The encoded protein is CASSQAKGSSYNSPLHF.

This clone was observed a few times. V gene TRBV5-4 combines with J gene TRBJ2-2, with TRBD2 identical over 8 bases. Trimming took 4 bases from V and 1 from J; bases not matched to a gene: 3. This CDR3 is built from 15 residues. Germline CDR1 reads SGHNT; CDR2 reads YYREEE (reference sequence). This chain's CDR3 is CASSAGGWNTGELFF. CDR3 DNA: TGTGCCAGCAGCGCGGGGGGATGGAACACCGGGGAGCTGTTTTTT. The variable domain in full, completed from reference TRBV5-4 and TRBJ2-2, reads ETGVTQSPTHLIKTRGQQVTLRCSSQSGHNTVSWYQQALGQGPQFIFQYYREEENGRGNFPPRFSGLQFPNYSSELNVNALELDDSALYLCASSAGGWNTGELFFGEGSRLTVL.

The chain recombines TRBV4-2 with TRBJ1-4; D gene uncertain. The CDR3 spans 16 residues. V was clipped by 2 bases and J by 3 bases, with 13 bases between them. Germline V gene lookup returns CDR1 LGHNA and CDR2 YNFKEQ. The CDR3 DNA follows: TGTGCCAGCAGCCAAAAGGATTGGGCCCCTAATGAAAAACTGTTTTTT. This gives the protein CASSQKDWAPNEKLFF.